The TCR beta chain under discussion was sequenced for a study of response to subunit inactivated influenza vaccine. Using its own MiXCR run on the RT-PCR reads, TCRdb lists one record per CDR3 protein. The sample has 500,000 to 600,000 distinct CDR3 sequences, less than 15% seen once. The ends lost 0 bases at V and 11 bases at J; junction bases unmatched: 14. This CDR3 has 17 residues. The germline gives CDR1 MNHNS, CDR2 SASEGT. In this sample, this clonotype turned up once. V is TRBV6-1 and J is TRBJ1-4; 8 bases agree with TRBD1. This receptor was obtained from a man aged 45-65 years who received an inactivated influenza vaccine. The sample consisted of PBMCs from blood, taken roughly 12 days after vaccination. CDR3: CASSEATGTGPRGKLFF. As DNA, the CDR3 is TGTGCCAGCAGTGAAGCGACCGGGACAGGTCCTCGGGGGAAACTGTTTTTT.